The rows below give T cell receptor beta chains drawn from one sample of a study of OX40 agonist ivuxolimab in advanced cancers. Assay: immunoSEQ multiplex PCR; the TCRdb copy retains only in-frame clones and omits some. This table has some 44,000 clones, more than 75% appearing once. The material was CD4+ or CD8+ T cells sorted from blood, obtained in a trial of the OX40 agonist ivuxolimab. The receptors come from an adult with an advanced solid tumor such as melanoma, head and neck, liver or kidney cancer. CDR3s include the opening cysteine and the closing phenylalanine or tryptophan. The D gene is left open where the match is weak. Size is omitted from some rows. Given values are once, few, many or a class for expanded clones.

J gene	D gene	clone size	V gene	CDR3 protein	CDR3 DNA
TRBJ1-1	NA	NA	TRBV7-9	CASSVADEAFF	TGTGCCAGCAGTGTGGCAGATGAAGCTTTCTTT
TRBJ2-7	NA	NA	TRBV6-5	CASSSTGGHSYEQYF	TGTGCCAGCAGTTCCACTGGGGGGCACTCCTACGAGCAGTACTTC
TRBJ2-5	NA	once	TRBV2	CASSGGQGQTQYF	TGTGCCAGCAGTGGAGGGCAGGGACAGACCCAGTACTTC
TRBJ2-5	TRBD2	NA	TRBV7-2	CASTLGLAQETQYF	TGTGCCAGCACCCTTGGACTAGCTCAAGAGACCCAGTACTTC
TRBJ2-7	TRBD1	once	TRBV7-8	CASSSTGGEYEQYF	TGTGCCAGCAGTTCCACAGGGGGCGAATACGAGCAGTACTTC
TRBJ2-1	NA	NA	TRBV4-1	CASSQKEGDPYNEQFF	TGCGCCAGCAGCCAGAAAGAGGGAGATCCCTACAATGAGCAGTTCTTC
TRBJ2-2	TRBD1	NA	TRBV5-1	CASSLSGQGANTGELFF	TGCGCCAGCAGCTTGTCTGGACAGGGGGCGAACACCGGGGAGCTGTTTTTT
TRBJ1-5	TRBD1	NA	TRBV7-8	CASSLRQGLFYSNQPQHF	TGTGCCAGCAGCCTAAGACAGGGCCTCTTCTATAGCAATCAGCCCCAGCATTTT
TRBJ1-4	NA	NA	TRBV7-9	CASSSPGVLNEKLFF	TGTGCCAGCAGCTCTCCTGGGGTCCTTAATGAAAAACTGTTTTTT
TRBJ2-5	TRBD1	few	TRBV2	CASSTGEKTQYF	TGTGCCAGCAGTACAGGGGAAAAGACCCAGTACTTC
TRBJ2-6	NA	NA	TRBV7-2	CASVLLGANVLTF	TGTGCCAGCGTCCTTCTTGGGGCCAACGTCCTGACTTTC
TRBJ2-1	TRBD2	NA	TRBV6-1	CASSLSGGYNEQFF	TGTGCCAGCAGCCTTAGCGGGGGGTACAATGAGCAGTTCTTC
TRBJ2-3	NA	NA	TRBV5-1	CASSGAERMTDTQYF	TGCGCCAGCAGCGGAGCAGAGAGGATGACAGATACGCAGTATTTT
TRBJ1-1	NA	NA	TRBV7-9	CASSQGQGNTEAFF	TGTGCCAGCAGCCAGGGGCAGGGGAACACTGAAGCTTTCTTT
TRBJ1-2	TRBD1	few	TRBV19	CASNRPGQGYGYTF	TGTGCCAGTAACAGACCGGGACAGGGCTATGGCTACACCTTC
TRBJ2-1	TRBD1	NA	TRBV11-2	CASSSSGQVYNEQFF	TGTGCCAGCAGCTCCTCGGGACAGGTGTACAATGAGCAGTTCTTC
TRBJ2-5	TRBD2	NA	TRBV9	CASSTGTSGGAGQETQYF	TGTGCCAGCAGCACCGGGACTAGCGGGGGGGCCGGCCAAGAGACCCAGTACTTC
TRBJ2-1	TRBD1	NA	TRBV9	CASSAVQGETYNEQFF	TGTGCCAGCAGCGCGGTACAGGGGGAAACCTACAATGAGCAGTTCTTC
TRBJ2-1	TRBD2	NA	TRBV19	CASRSSGGEQFF	TGTGCCAGTAGATCTTCGGGAGGTGAGCAGTTCTTC
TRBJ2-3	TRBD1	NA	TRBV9	CASSVGTGGTDTQYF	TGTGCCAGCAGCGTAGGAACAGGGGGCACAGATACGCAGTATTTT
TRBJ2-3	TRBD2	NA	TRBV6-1	CASSRGGTDTQYF	TGTGCCAGCAGCCGGGGGGGCACAGATACGCAGTATTTT
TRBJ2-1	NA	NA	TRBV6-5	CATLVRPNNEQFF	TGTGCCACCCTGGTCCGTCCAAACAATGAGCAGTTCTTC
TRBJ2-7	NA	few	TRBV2	CASTTPGSYEQYF	TGTGCCAGCACGACTCCGGGGTCCTACGAGCAGTACTTC
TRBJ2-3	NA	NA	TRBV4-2	CASSQELADTQYF	TGTGCCAGCAGCCAAGAGCTCGCCGATACGCAGTATTTT
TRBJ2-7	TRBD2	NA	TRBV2	CASSDSLAASYEQYF	TGTGCCAGCAGTGATAGTCTAGCGGCCTCCTACGAGCAGTACTTC
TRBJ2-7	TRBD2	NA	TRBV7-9	CASSKGGTVYEQYF	TGTGCCAGCAGCAAGGGAGGGACGGTCTACGAGCAGTACTTC
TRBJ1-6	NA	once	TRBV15	CATREDWGNSPLHF	TGTGCCACCAGGGAGGATTGGGGTAATTCACCCCTCCACTTT
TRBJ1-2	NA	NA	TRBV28	CASTAVTYGYTF	TGTGCCAGCACTGCGGTGACCTATGGCTACACCTTC
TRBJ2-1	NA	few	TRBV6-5	CASSVRAGSYNEQFF	TGTGCCAGCAGTGTCCGGGCCGGCTCCTACAATGAGCAGTTCTTC
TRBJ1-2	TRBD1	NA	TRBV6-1	CASSSDRVHGYTF	TGTGCCAGCAGTTCTGACAGGGTCCATGGCTACACCTTC
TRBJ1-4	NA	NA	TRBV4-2	CASSLPTGNEKLFF	TGTGCCAGCAGCCTACCCACAGGGAACGAAAAACTGTTTTTT
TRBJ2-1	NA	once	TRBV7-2	CASSLGSGTNEQFF	TGTGCCAGCAGCTTAGGTTCAGGGACTAATGAGCAGTTCTTC
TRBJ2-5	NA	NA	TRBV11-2	CASSRPGTQAARETQYF	TGTGCCAGCAGCCGTCCCGGGACTCAGGCCGCTCGTGAGACCCAGTACTTC
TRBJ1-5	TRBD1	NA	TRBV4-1	CASSQAGQDDQPQHF	TGCGCCAGCAGCCAGGCGGGACAGGACGATCAGCCCCAGCATTTT
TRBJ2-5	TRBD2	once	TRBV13	CASSRAGGYQETQYF	TGTGCCAGCAGCCGAGCGGGGGGGTACCAAGAGACCCAGTACTTC
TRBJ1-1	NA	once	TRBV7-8	CASSLAGSRTEAFF	TGTGCCAGCAGCTTAGCAGGGAGTAGGACTGAAGCTTTCTTT
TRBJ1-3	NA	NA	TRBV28	CASSLTLGYGNTIYF	TGTGCCAGCAGCCTAACGTTGGGGTACGGAAACACCATATATTTT
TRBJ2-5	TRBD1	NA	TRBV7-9	CATADRAETQYF	TGTGCCACCGCCGACAGGGCGGAGACCCAGTACTTC
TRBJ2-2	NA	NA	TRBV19	CASSLPWTANTGELFF	TGTGCCAGTAGTCTCCCTTGGACAGCGAACACCGGGGAGCTGTTTTTT
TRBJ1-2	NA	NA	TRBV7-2	CASSLIGTYSSQLGGYTF	TGTGCCAGCAGCTTAATCGGGACTTACTCTTCCCAATTGGGGGGCTACACCTTC
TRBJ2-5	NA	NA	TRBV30	CAWSRPQVETQYF	TGTGCCTGGAGTCGCCCACAGGTTGAGACCCAGTACTTC
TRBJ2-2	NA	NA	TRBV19	CASRRQSTGELFF	TGTGCCAGTAGGCGGCAGAGCACCGGGGAGCTGTTTTTT
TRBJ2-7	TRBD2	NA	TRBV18	CASSPGRRGSYEQYF	TGTGCCAGCTCACCGGGGCGGCGGGGGTCCTACGAGCAGTACTTC
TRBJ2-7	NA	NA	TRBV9	CASSVAGQDYEWQYF	TGTGCCAGCAGCGTAGCCGGACAGGACTACGAGTGGCAGTACTTC
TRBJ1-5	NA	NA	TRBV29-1	CSVDYNSNQPQHF	TGCAGCGTTGACTATAATAGCAATCAGCCCCAGCATTTT
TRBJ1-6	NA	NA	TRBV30	CAARGESPLHF	TGTGCCGCGAGGGGAGAGTCACCCCTCCACTTT
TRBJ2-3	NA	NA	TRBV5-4	CASSRGHTDTQYF	TGTGCCAGCAGCAGAGGGCACACAGATACGCAGTATTTT
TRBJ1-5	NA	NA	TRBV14	CASSQDRGGPQHF	TGTGCCAGCAGCCAAGACAGGGGTGGGCCCCAGCATTTT
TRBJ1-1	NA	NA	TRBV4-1	CASSTLSRAEAFF	TGCGCCAGCAGCACTCTCTCTAGGGCTGAAGCTTTCTTT
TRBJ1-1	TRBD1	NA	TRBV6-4	CASRTTGVDTEAFF	TGTGCCAGCAGGACCACAGGGGTGGATACTGAAGCTTTCTTT